This paragraph reports one TCR beta chain. Its target is unknown. The trim removed 5 bases at V and 5 bases at J, leaving 3 bases unmatched. This CDR3 contains 14 residues. Germline CDR1 is SGHVS and CDR2 is FNYEAQ. These data come from a study of T cell responses to AZD1222 COVID-19 vaccine. Overall study results and limits: Among the donors, most were white British and more were female, and clonal diversity was possibly underestimated.

Libraries were prepared by immunoSEQ multiplex PCR; TCRdb keeps only in-frame clonotypes and omits some of them. The data hold around 120,000 clones, with 80% to 95% observed a single time. The sequence was collected from an adult in good health. This rearrangement joins TRBV7-6 to TRBJ1-6, with TRBD1 identical over 7 bases. Material: peripheral blood, obtained on day 0 of AZD1222 vaccination. The CDR3 DNA reads as TGTGCCAGCAGCCCTACAGGGGATAATTCACCCCTCCACTTT. Translated, it gives CASSPTGDNSPLHF. Together with reference TRBV7-6 and TRBJ1-6, the CDR3 gives the full variable domain: GAGVSQSPRYKVTKRGQDVALRCDPISGHVSLYWYRQALGQGPEFLTYFNYEAQQDKSGLPNDRFSAERPEGSISTLTIQRTEQRDSAMYRCASSPTGDNSPLHFGNGTRLTVT.